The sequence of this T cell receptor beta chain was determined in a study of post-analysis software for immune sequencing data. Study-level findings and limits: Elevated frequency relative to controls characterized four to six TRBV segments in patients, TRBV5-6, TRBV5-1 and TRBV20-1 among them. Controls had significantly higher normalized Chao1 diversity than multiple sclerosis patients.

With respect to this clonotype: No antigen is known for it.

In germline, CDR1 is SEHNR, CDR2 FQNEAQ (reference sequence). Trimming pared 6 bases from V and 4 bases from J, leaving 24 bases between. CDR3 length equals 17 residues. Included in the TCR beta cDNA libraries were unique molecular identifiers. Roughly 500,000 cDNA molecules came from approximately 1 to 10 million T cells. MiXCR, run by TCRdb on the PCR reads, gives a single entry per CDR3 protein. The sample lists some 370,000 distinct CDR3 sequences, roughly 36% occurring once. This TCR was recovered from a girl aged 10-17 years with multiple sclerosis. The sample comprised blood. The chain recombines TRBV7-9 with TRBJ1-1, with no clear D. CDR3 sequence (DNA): TGTGCCAGCAGATCGGACCCAAGGGTGCAGGTGGGCACTGAAGCTTTCTTT. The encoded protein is CASRSDPRVQVGTEAFF.